This passage covers 25 T cell receptor beta chains from one sample sequenced in a study of T-cell memory formation after mild COVID-19. From the 5' RACE reads, TCRdb called clonotypes with MiXCR, one entry per CDR3 protein. Here the sample spans around 340,000 distinct CDR3 sequences, more than 15% being singletons. The sequenced material came from PBMCs or a T cell subset sorted from them (not recorded which). These receptors were taken from a man between 18 and 29 years old who had mild COVID-19 (a few samples of this study predate the infection). Cell type and time point are not known.

The chain uses TRBV20-1 and TRBJ1-1; possible D gene TRBD1, 6 bases. This CDR3 has 16 residues. V shed 4 bases and J shed 4 bases, with 22 bases lying between them. CDR1 DFQATT and CDR2 SNEGSKA come from the germline V gene (reference sequence). The CDR3 loop reads CSAKQMGGRRSTEAFF. In DNA, the CDR3 is TGCAGTGCTAAGCAAATGGGGGGCCGCAGGAGCACTGAAGCTTTCTTT.

The chain has TRBV6-2 or TRBV6-3 and TRBJ2-1; 8 positions agree with TRBD2. CDR1 MNHEY and CDR2 SVGEGT come from the germline V gene. This CDR3 region has 14 residues. V trimming: 2 bases; J trimming: 10 bases; junction bases outside the gene matches: 7. The CDR3 DNA is TGTGCCAGCAGTTACGGGGCCCTAGCGGGCGAGCAGTTCTTC. It is translated as CASSYGALAGEQFF.

At least ten counts were recorded for this clonotype. CDR3 coding DNA: TGCGCCAGCAGCCGCACAGGGGACGGTATCGCAGATACGCAGTATTTT. Its translation: CASSRTGDGIADTQYF. V and J are TRBV5-1 and TRBJ2-3; the match to TRBD1 covers 7 bases. Germline CDR1 SGHRS, CDR2 YFSETQ. V gave up 4 bases and J gave up 4 bases; unmatched junction bases: 12. The CDR3 spans 16 residues. Drawing the rest from reference TRBV5-1 and TRBJ2-3, the complete variable domain is KAGVTQTPRYLIKTRGQQVTLSCSPISGHRSVSWYQQTPGQGLQFLFEYFSETQRNKGNFPGRFSGRQFSNSRSEMNVSTLELGDSALYLCASSRTGDGIADTQYFGPGTRLTVL.

This clonotype was counted a few times. The chain has TRBV7-2 and TRBJ1-3; no definite D call. This CDR3 spans 13 amino acids. V lost 0 bases, J lost 5 bases, and 5 bases lay in between. Germline-derived CDR1 and CDR2 are SGHTA and FQGNSA. CDR3: CASSLAGRNTIYF. In nucleotides, the CDR3 is TGTGCCAGCAGCTTAGCCGGGAGAAACACCATATATTTT.

This clonotype has just a few counts. This sequence joins TRBV19 and TRBJ1-1; D is undetermined. The CDR3 spans 12 residues. Trimming took 5 bases from V and 0 from J, leaving 4 bases between them. Germline CDR1 LNHDA, CDR2 SQIVND (reference sequence). CDR3 protein: CASSYVNTEAFF. The CDR3 DNA reads as TGTGCCAGTAGTTACGTGAACACTGAAGCTTTCTTT.

The rearrangement joins TRBV4-3 to TRBJ1-6; D perhaps matches TRBD1 (6 bases). V lost 7 bases and J lost 10, with 17 bases in between. The CDR3 loop spans 14 amino acids. CDR1 and CDR2 (germline): LGHNA, YSLEER. CDR3 residues: CASKGDRFESPLHF. CDR3 coding DNA: TGCGCCAGCAAGGGAGACAGGTTTGAATCACCCCTCCACTTT.

This clonotype was detected a few times. The V and J genes are TRBV9 and TRBJ1-5, with unresolved D. This CDR3 has 16 amino acids. V was cut by 3 bases and J by 7 bases, with 20 bases left in between. The germline V gene has CDR1 SGDLS and CDR2 YYNGEE. The CDR3 nucleotides read TGTGCCAGCAGCGAGGGATGGGCCTCCTCGGGGCAGCCCCAGCATTTT. It specifies CASSEGWASSGQPQHF.

The sample holds a few counts of this clonotype. V is TRBV18 and J is TRBJ2-5; D possibly matches TRBD1 or TRBD2 (5 bases each). The V end was cut by 0 bases, the J end by 5 bases, with 13 bases between. Germline loops: CDR1 KGHSH, CDR2 LQKENI. This CDR3 is built from 15 residues. The CDR3 nucleotides read TGTGCCAGCTCACCACCGTCGGGGCGGAGGGAGACCCAGTACTTC. This encodes CASSPPSGRRETQYF.

The CDR3 loop reads CASSHWEWTGSYEQYF. DNA of the CDR3: TGCGCCAGCAGCCACTGGGAATGGACAGGGTCCTACGAGCAGTACTTC. The chain couples TRBV4-1 to TRBJ2-7; 8 bases map to TRBD1. This CDR3 contains 16 residues. Germline CDR1 and CDR2: MGHRA and YSYEKL. The V gene end was trimmed by 3 bases and the J gene end by 1 base; junction bases not matched to a gene: 8.

The chain links TRBV20-1 to TRBJ2-2; possibly TRBD1 for D (6 bases). CDR3 length: 15 residues. CDR1 DFQATT and CDR2 SNEGSKA come from the germline V gene (reference sequence). Deletions cut 0 bases from V and 6 bases from J, with 14 bases between. CDR3 DNA: TGCAGTGCTAGAGATCCGGACAGACCACCCGGGGAGCTGTTTTTT. It is translated as CSARDPDRPPGELFF.

This clonotype was seen a few times. The DNA of the CDR3 is TGCAGCGGGATGACAGGGAAGAATGAGCAGTTCTTC. As protein: CSGMTGKNEQFF. The chain employs TRBV29-1 and TRBJ2-1; 7 bases align to TRBD1. J lost 7 bases, V lost 7 bases, and 7 bases had no gene match. Germline V lookup: CDR1 SQVTM, CDR2 ANQGSEA. This CDR3 region has 12 residues.

This clonotype was detected only a few times. The rearrangement links TRBV7-9 to TRBJ1-6; D is uncertain. Trimming took off 7 bases at V and 7 bases at J, with 11 bases between the two ends. Germline V gene data show CDR1 as SEHNR and CDR2 as FQNEAQ (reference sequence). This CDR3 region has 13 residues. CDR3 sequence: CASTWGSNSPLHF. The CDR3 nucleotides are TGTGCCAGCACCTGGGGAAGCAATTCACCCCTCCACTTT.

This chain uses TRBV12-3 or TRBV12-4 with TRBJ1-4; 11 nucleotides align to TRBD1. CDR3 length equals 14 residues. With V trimmed by 6 bases and J by 8 bases, 5 bases remained unmatched. The CDR3 region has the DNA TGTGCCAGCAGCACCGGGACAGGGGGGGAAAAACTGTTTTTT. Translating gives CASSTGTGGEKLFF.

Many counts were recorded for this clonotype. The chain recombines TRBV7-9 with TRBJ2-5; unclear D gene. V lost 3 bases to trimming and J lost 4 bases, with 15 bases between them. The germline gives CDR1 SEHNR, CDR2 FQNEAQ (reference sequence). This CDR3 spans 15 amino acids. CDR3 amino acids: CASSFLSLASETQYF. The CDR3 coding sequence is TGTGCCAGCAGCTTTCTCTCGTTGGCCTCAGAGACCCAGTACTTC.

This clonotype was observed a handful of times. This chain links TRBV10-1 with TRBJ2-5; TRBD1 matches at 9 bases. V gave up 6 bases and J gave up 1 base; unmatched junction bases: 6. Germline values: CDR1 WNHNN, CDR2 SYGVQD (reference sequence). The CDR3 totals 15 residues. The CDR3, as DNA: TGCGCCAGCAGCTTGGGACAGGGTGTCCAAGAGACCCAGTACTTC. Encoded protein: CASSLGQGVQETQYF.

This clonotype was observed a few times. The J gene is TRBJ2-1, the V gene TRBV25-1, with D tentatively TRBD2 (7 bases). Per the germline V gene, CDR1 is MGHDK and CDR2 is SYGVNS. Trimming stripped 3 bases from V and 12 bases from J, with 24 bases between. This CDR3 is 16 amino acids long. The CDR3 DNA reads TGTGCCAGCAGTGACTCTGGCGGGGGCCACCCTGGGCGGCAGTTCTTC. Its translation is CASSDSGGGHPGRQFF.

The chain combines TRBV7-9 with TRBJ1-2; maybe TRBD1 (6 bases). The CDR3 totals 16 residues. The V end was cut by 5 bases, the J end by 2 bases, with 18 bases between. Germline CDR1 SEHNR, CDR2 FQNEAQ (reference sequence). The CDR3 DNA is TGTGCCAGCAGCCTTGGACAGACCCAGGTGAACTATGGCTACACCTTC. Translated, it gives CASSLGQTQVNYGYTF.

This clonotype was recorded many times. In DNA, the CDR3 is TGTGCCATCAGTGAGTCCAATGACAGGACCTTCTACGAGCAGTACGTC. Translation: CAISESNDRTFYEQYV. J is TRBJ2-7 and V is TRBV10-3, with a possible D match to TRBD1 (6 bases). With 0 bases removed from V and 3 bases from J, the gap between germline ends came to 15 bases. Germline V CDR1 and CDR2: ENHRY, SYGVKD. The CDR3 loop spans 16 amino acids.

This clonotype has more than one count but fewer than ten. The chain carries TRBV28 and TRBJ2-7; perhaps TRBD2 as D (5 bases). This CDR3 is built from 13 residues. Per germline, CDR1 MDHEN and CDR2 SYDVKM. Trimming pared 6 bases from V and 0 bases from J, leaving 9 bases between. CDR3 region: CASSPGLSYEQYV. As DNA, the CDR3 is TGTGCCAGCAGCCCAGGACTCTCCTACGAGCAGTACGTC.

This clonotype was detected many times. J is TRBJ2-5 and V is TRBV7-6; D is undetermined. The CDR3 is 13 amino acids. V was trimmed by 5 bases and J by 0 bases, leaving 7 bases between them. The germline gives CDR1 SGHVS, CDR2 FNYEAQ. The CDR3 nucleotides are TGTGCCAGCAGCCTGACGTACCAAGAGACCCAGTACTTC. Its protein product is CASSLTYQETQYF. The complete variable domain, with remaining parts taken from reference TRBV7-6 and TRBJ2-5, reads GAGVSQSPRYKVTKRGQDVALRCDPISGHVSLYWYRQALGQGPEFLTYFNYEAQQDKSGLPNDRFSAERPEGSISTLTIQRTEQRDSAMYRCASSLTYQETQYFGPGTRLLVL.

The chain combines TRBV28 with TRBJ2-7; 8 nucleotides agree with TRBD1. Germline V gene data show CDR1 as MDHEN and CDR2 as SYDVKM. This CDR3 comprises 14 residues. The J segment lost 1 base and the V segment lost 4 bases, leaving 3 bases of the junction unmatched. The chain's CDR3 is CASSSRGLSYEQYV. For the CDR3, the DNA is TGTGCCAGCAGTTCCAGGGGGCTGTCCTACGAGCAGTACGTC.

This clonotype was detected a few times. The V gene is TRBV20-1, the J gene TRBJ1-6; TRBD1 matches 7 bases. V lost 5 bases to trimming and J lost 9 bases; unmatched junction nucleotides: 16. CDR3 length: 16 residues. Per the germline V gene, CDR1 is DFQATT and CDR2 is SNEGSKA (reference sequence). CDR3 in DNA: TGCAGTGCTGCGCCCAGGGGGGGGGGCGTGCGTTCACCCCTCCACTTT. Translation: CSAAPRGGGVRSPLHF.

The V and J genes are TRBV4-3 and TRBJ1-1; D uncertain. Trimming took off 0 bases at V and 1 base at J, with 6 bases between the two ends. This CDR3 region has 14 residues. CDR1 is LGHNA, CDR2 YSLEER, per germline. For the CDR3, the DNA is TGCGCCAGCAGCCAAGAATGGAGGAACACTGAAGCTTTCTTT. As protein: CASSQEWRNTEAFF.

This chain uses TRBV4-2 with TRBJ1-1; the D gene is possibly TRBD1 (6 bases). The CDR3 spans 13 residues. V shed 0 bases and J shed 10 bases, with 12 bases lying between them. Germline assignment: CDR1 LGHNA and CDR2 YNFKEQ. CDR3 DNA: TGTGCCAGCAGCCAAGATACCGGGGGCAGAGCTTTCTTT. Translating it yields CASSQDTGGRAFF.

This clonotype was seen a few times. The chain recombines TRBV7-2 with TRBJ2-2; unclear D gene. Trimming stripped 1 base from V and 6 bases from J, with 9 bases between. The germline V gene has CDR1 SGHTA and CDR2 FQGNSA. The CDR3 spans 14 residues. CDR3 loop: CASSLGGGPGELFF. Written as DNA, the CDR3 is TGTGCCAGCAGCTTAGGAGGTGGCCCCGGGGAGCTGTTTTTT. Drawing the rest from reference TRBV7-2 and TRBJ2-2, the complete variable domain is GAGVSQSPSNKVTEKGKDVELRCDPISGHTALYWYRQSLGQGLEFLIYFQGNSAPDKSGLPSDRFSAERTGGSVSTLTIQRTQQEDSAVYLCASSLGGGPGELFFGEGSRLTVL.